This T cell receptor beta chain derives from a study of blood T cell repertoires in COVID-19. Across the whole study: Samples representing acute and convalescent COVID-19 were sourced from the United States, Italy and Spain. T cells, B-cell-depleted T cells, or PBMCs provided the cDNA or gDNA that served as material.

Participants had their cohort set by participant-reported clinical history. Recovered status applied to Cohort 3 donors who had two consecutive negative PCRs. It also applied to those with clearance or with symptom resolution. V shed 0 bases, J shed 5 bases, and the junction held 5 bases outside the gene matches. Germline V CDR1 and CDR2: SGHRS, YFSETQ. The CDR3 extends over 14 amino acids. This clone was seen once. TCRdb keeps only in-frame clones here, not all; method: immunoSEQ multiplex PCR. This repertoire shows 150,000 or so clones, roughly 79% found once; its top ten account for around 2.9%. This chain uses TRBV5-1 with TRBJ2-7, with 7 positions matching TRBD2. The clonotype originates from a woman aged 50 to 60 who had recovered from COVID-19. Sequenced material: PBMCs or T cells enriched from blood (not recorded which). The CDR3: CASSLGQGGDEQYF. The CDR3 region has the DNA TGCGCCAGCAGCTTGGGGCAGGGAGGGGACGAGCAGTACTTC.